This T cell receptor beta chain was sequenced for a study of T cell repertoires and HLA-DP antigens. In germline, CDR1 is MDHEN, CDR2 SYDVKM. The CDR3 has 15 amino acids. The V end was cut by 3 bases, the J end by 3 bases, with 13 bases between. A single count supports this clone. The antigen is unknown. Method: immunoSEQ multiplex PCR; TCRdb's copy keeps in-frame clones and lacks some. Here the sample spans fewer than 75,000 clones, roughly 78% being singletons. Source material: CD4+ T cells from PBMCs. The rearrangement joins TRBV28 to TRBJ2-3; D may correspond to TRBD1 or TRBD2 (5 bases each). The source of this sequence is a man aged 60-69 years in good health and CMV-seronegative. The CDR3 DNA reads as TGTGCCAGCAGTTTGACGGGGCGCGAGACAGATACGCAGTATTTT. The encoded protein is CASSLTGRETDTQYF.